The rows below give T cell receptor beta chains drawn from one sample of a study of OX40 agonist ivuxolimab in advanced cancers. TCRdb's table, derived via immunoSEQ multiplex PCR, lists solely in-frame clones and lacks some. Of tens of thousands of clones listed, roughly 90% were seen once; the top ten hold more than 8.5%. The sample was CD4+ or CD8+ T cells sorted from blood, taken in a trial of the OX40 agonist ivuxolimab. The receptors stem from an adult with an advanced solid tumor such as melanoma, head and neck, liver or kidney cancer. Each CDR3 is given with its conserved first and last residue. D genes are given only for firm matches. A row's size may be missing; if present it is once, few, many or a size class.

D: NA
size: NA
J: TRBJ1-2
V: TRBV9
CDR3: CASSVGRVNYGYTF

D: NA
size: NA
J: NA
V: TRBV5-8
CDR3: CASSLVQQISEQYF

D: TRBD1
size: once
J: TRBJ1-1
V: TRBV27
CDR3: CASSPTRTGMNTEAFF

D: NA
size: NA
J: TRBJ1-1
V: TRBV13
CDR3: CASSLVADQHLNTEAFF

D: TRBD2
size: NA
J: TRBJ2-7
V: TRBV5-4
CDR3: CASSPADGTIAYEQYF

D: TRBD2
size: NA
J: TRBJ2-1
V: TRBV2
CDR3: CASRETSGGDNEQFF

D: NA
size: few
J: TRBJ2-1
V: TRBV4-3
CDR3: CASSQDGESVYYNEQFF

D: NA
size: once
J: TRBJ1-2
V: TRBV5-6
CDR3: CASTMGGANYGYTF

D: NA
size: once
J: TRBJ1-4
V: TRBV5-5
CDR3: CASSNNPGLNEKLFF

D: TRBD1
size: NA
J: TRBJ2-7
V: TRBV14
CDR3: CASSQGVGGSEQYF

D: NA
size: NA
J: TRBJ2-7
V: TRBV7-9
CDR3: CASSSGTSVYEQYF

D: NA
size: NA
J: TRBJ2-1
V: TRBV25-1
CDR3: CASGLGTYNEQFF

D: NA
size: NA
J: TRBJ2-1
V: TRBV19
CDR3: CASREYNEQFF